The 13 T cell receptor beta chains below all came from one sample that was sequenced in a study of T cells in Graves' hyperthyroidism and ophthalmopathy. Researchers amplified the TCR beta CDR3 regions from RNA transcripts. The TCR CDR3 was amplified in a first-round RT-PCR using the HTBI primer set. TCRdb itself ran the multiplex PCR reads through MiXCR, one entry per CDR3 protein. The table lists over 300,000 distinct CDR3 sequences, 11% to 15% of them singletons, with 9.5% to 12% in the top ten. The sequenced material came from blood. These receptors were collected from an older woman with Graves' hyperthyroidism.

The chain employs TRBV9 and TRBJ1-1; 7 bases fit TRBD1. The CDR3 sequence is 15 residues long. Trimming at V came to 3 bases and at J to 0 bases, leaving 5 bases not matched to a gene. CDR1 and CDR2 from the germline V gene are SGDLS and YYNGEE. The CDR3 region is CASSGSGTVNTEAFF. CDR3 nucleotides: TGTGCCAGCAGCGGCTCCGGGACAGTGAACACTGAAGCTTTCTTT.

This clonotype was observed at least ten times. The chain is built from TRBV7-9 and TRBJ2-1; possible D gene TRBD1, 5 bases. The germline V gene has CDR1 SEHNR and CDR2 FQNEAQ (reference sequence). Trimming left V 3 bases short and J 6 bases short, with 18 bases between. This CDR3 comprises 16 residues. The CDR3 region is CASSFPKGNNGNEQFF. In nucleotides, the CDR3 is TGTGCCAGCAGCTTCCCCAAGGGGAATAACGGCAATGAGCAGTTCTTC.

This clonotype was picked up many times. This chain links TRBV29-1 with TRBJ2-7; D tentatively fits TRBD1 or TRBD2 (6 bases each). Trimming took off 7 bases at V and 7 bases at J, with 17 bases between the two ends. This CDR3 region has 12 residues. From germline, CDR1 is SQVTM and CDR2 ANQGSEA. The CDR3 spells CSAGGATGEQYF. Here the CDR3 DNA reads TGCAGCGCCGGGGGCGCCACTGGGGAGCAGTACTTC.

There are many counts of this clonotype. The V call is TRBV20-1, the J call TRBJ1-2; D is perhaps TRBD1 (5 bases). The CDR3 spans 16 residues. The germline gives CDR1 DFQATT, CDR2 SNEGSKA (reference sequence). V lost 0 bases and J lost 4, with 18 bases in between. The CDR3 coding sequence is TGCAGTGCTAGAGATAGGTCCCAGGGCGAAATCTATGGCTACACCTTC. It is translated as CSARDRSQGEIYGYTF.

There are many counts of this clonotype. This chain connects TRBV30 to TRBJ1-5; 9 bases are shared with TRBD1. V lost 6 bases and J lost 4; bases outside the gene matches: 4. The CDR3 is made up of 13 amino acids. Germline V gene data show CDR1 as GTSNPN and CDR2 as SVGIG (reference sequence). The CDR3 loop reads CACRDRANQPQHF. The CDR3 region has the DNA TGTGCCTGCCGGGACAGGGCGAATCAGCCCCAGCATTTT.

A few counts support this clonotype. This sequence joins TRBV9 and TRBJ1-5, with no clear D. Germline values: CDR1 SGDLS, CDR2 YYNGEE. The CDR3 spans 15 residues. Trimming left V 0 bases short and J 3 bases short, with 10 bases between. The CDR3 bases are TGTGCCAGCAGCGTAGGTTCATATGACAATCAGCCCCAGCATTTT. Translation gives CASSVGSYDNQPQHF.

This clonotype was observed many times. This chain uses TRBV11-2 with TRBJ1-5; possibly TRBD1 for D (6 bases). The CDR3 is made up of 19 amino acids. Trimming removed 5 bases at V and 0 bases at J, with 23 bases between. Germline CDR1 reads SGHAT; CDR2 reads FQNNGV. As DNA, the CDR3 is TGTGCCAGCAGCCCACTTACAGGGAAAGCAGGGTATAGCAATCAGCCCCAGCATTTT. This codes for CASSPLTGKAGYSNQPQHF. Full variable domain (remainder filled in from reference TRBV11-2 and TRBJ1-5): EAGVAQSPRYKIIEKRQSVAFWCNPISGHATLYWYQQILGQGPKLLIQFQNNGVVDDSQLPKDRFSAERLKGVDSTLKIQPAKLEDSAVYLCASSPLTGKAGYSNQPQHFGDGTRLSIL.

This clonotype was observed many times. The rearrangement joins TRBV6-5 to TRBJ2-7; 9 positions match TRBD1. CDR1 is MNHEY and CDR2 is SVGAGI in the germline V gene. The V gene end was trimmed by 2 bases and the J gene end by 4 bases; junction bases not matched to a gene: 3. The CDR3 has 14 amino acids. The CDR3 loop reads CASSYDRGGYEQYF. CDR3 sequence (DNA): TGTGCCAGCAGTTACGACAGGGGGGGATACGAGCAGTACTTC.

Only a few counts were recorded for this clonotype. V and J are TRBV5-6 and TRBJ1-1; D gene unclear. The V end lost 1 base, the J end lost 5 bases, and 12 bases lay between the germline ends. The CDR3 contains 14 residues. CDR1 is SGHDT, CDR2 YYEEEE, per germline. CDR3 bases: TGTGCCAGCAGCTTGTCAATGGGAAGGACTGAAGCTTTCTTT. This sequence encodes CASSLSMGRTEAFF.

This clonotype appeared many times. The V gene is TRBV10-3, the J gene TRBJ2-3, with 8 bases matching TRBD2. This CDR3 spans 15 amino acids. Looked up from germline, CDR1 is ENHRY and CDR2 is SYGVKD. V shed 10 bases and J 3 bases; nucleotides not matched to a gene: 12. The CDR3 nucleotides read TGTGCCACTCGCGACACGGGAGGGCCAACAGATACGCAGTATTTT. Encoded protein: CATRDTGGPTDTQYF.

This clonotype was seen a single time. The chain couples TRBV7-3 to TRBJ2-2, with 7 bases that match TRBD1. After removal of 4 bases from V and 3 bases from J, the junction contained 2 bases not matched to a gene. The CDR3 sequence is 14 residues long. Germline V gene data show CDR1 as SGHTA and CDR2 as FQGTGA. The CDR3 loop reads CASSSGQHTGELFF. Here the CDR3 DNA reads TGTGCCAGCAGCTCGGGACAGCACACCGGGGAGCTGTTTTTT.

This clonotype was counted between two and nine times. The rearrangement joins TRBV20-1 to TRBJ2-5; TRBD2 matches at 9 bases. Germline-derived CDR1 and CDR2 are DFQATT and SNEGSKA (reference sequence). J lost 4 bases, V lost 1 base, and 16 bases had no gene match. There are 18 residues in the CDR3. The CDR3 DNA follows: TGCAGTGCTAGAGGGTCCTTGGGGTTGCGGGAGGGCCGAGAGACCCAGTACTTC. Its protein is CSARGSLGLREGRETQYF.

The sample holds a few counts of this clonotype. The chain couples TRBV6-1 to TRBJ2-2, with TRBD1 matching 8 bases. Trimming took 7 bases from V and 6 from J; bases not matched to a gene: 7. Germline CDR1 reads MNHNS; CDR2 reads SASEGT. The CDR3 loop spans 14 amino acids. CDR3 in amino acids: CASILDRGAGELFF. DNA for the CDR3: TGTGCCAGCATCCTAGACAGGGGCGCCGGGGAGCTGTTTTTT.